A single sample gave rise to the 32 T cell receptor beta chains below, sequenced in a study of blood T cell repertoires in COVID-19. The method was immunoSEQ multiplex PCR; TCRdb's version includes in-frame clones alone and lacks a portion of them. In the table there are 150,000 to 200,000 clones, 70% to 85% of which are singletons. Material: peripheral blood. Receptors were obtained from a woman over 75 with acute or convalescent COVID-19.

V usage is TRBV27 and J usage is TRBJ1-1; no clear D gene. Between the trimmed V and J ends, which lost 1 base and 1 base, there was a span of 7 bases. Germline CDR1 MNHEY, CDR2 SMNVEV (reference sequence). The CDR3 contains 14 residues. CDR3 amino acids: CASSLYAANTEAFF. The CDR3 DNA sequence: TGTGCCAGCAGTTTATACGCGGCGAACACTGAAGCTTTCTTT.

The CDR3, as DNA: TGTGCCAGCAGTTTTAGCGGGAGCTCCTACGAGCAGTACTTC. Translated: CASSFSGSSYEQYF. J is TRBJ2-7 and V is TRBV7-2; 9 bases agree with TRBD2. CDR1 and CDR2 from the germline V gene are SGHTA and FQGNSA. Trimming at V came to 6 bases and at J to 0 bases, leaving 3 bases not matched to a gene. The CDR3 spans 14 residues.

The CDR3 region is CASSPSRQSNEQFF. The CDR3 region has the DNA TGTGCCAGCAGTCCCAGTAGACAGAGCAATGAGCAGTTCTTC. The chain has TRBV6-6 and TRBJ2-1; weak D call: TRBD1 (5 bases). CDR3 size: 14 residues. V was trimmed by 5 bases and J by 6 bases, leaving 14 bases between them. CDR1 is MNHNY and CDR2 is SVGAGI in the germline V gene (reference sequence).

In this sample, this clone turned up a few times. The chain uses TRBV4-1 and TRBJ2-3, with D maybe TRBD1 (5 bases). The CDR3 length is 15 residues. Germline CDR1 MGHRA, CDR2 YSYEKL. The V and J ends lost 3 bases and 3 bases respectively, with 13 bases between them. The CDR3 loop reads CASSQEQGRTDTQYF. The CDR3 nucleotides read TGCGCCAGCAGCCAGGAGCAGGGAAGGACAGATACGCAGTATTTT.

There are a few counts of this clone. The chain carries TRBV18 and TRBJ2-1, with a weak D call TRBD2 (6 bases). Germline V CDR1 and CDR2: KGHSH, LQKENI. V lost 0 bases and J lost 2, with 11 bases in between. This CDR3 has 16 residues. The CDR3: CASSPPGGPTYNEQFF. CDR3 bases: TGTGCCAGCTCACCACCCGGAGGGCCGACCTACAATGAGCAGTTCTTC.

This rearrangement joins TRBV19 to TRBJ2-1; 8 bases match TRBD2. With 5 bases clipped from V and 8 bases from J, the junction kept 14 bases outside the gene matches. The CDR3 has 16 amino acids. Germline V gene data show CDR1 as LNHDA and CDR2 as SQIVND (reference sequence). Here the CDR3 DNA reads TGTGCCAGTAGTCCCCTCGGCGGGAGGTGGGAGGATGAGCAGTTCTTC. It yields the protein CASSPLGGRWEDEQFF.

The J gene is TRBJ2-4, the V gene TRBV11-3; D gene unclear. CDR3 length: 13 amino acids. In germline, CDR1 is SGHNT, CDR2 YENEEA. Trimming cost V 4 bases and J 6 bases, with 10 bases left between them. The CDR3 here is CASSSSSVNIQYF. CDR3 sequence (DNA): TGTGCCAGCAGCTCCTCCAGTGTAAACATTCAGTACTTC.

This chain connects TRBV5-1 to TRBJ2-1; TRBD1 matches 7 bases. The germline gives CDR1 SGHRS, CDR2 YFSETQ. Trimming cost V 4 bases and J 0 bases; bases outside gene matches: 10. The length of the CDR3 is 17 residues. The CDR3 loop reads CASSVVSTGSSYNEQFF. The CDR3 DNA reads TGCGCCAGCAGCGTAGTATCGACAGGGAGCTCCTACAATGAGCAGTTCTTC. The variable domain in full, with the rest retrieved from reference TRBV5-1 and TRBJ2-1, is KAGVTQTPRYLIKTRGQQVTLSCSPISGHRSVSWYQQTPGQGLQFLFEYFSETQRNKGNFPGRFSGRQFSNSRSEMNVSTLELGDSALYLCASSVVSTGSSYNEQFFGPGTRLTVL.

This clone was seen only a few times. The chain carries TRBV6-2 or TRBV6-3 and TRBJ2-7; TRBD1 agrees at 8 bases. The CDR3 has 14 residues. The V segment lost 2 bases and the J segment 5 bases; nucleotides outside the gene matches: 5. Germline V gene data show CDR1 as MNHEY and CDR2 as SVGEGT. The CDR3 region is CASSYGQGLNEQYF. The DNA of the CDR3 is TGTGCCAGCAGTTACGGACAGGGCCTTAACGAGCAGTACTTC.

This clone is a singleton in its sample. The rearrangement links TRBV18 to TRBJ2-1, with unresolved D. Trimming took 3 bases from V and 4 from J, leaving 16 bases between them. Germline CDR1 reads KGHSH; CDR2 reads LQKENI. The CDR3 has 16 amino acids. The CDR3 region is CASSPPVLETYNEQFF. Here the CDR3 DNA reads TGTGCCAGCTCACCCCCCGTACTTGAAACTTACAATGAGCAGTTCTTC.

The genes are TRBV18 and TRBJ2-2, with 11 bases lining up with TRBD1. The J segment lost 5 bases and the V segment lost 2 bases, leaving 4 bases of the junction unmatched. CDR1 is KGHSH, CDR2 LQKENI, per germline. CDR3 size: 16 residues. CDR3 coding DNA: TGTGCCAGCTCACCAGGACAGGGGGCTTTAACCGGGGAGCTGTTTTTT. It specifies CASSPGQGALTGELFF. The entire variable domain, with the rest obtained from reference TRBV18 and TRBJ2-2, is as follows: NAGVMQNPRHLVRRRGQEARLRCSPMKGHSHVYWYRQLPEEGLKFMVYLQKENIIDESGMPKERFSAEFPKEGPSILRIQQVVRGDSAAYFCASSPGQGALTGELFFGEGSRLTVL.

The chain has TRBV27 and TRBJ2-7; 11 bases are shared with TRBD2. V dropped 3 bases and J dropped 3; count of bases not matched to a gene: 7. This CDR3 comprises 16 residues. CDR1 is MNHEY and CDR2 is SMNVEV in the germline V gene (reference sequence). CDR3 sequence (DNA): TGTGCCAGCAGTTTCCTTAGCGGGAGGGCTGACTACGAGCAGTACTTC. It is translated as CASSFLSGRADYEQYF.

CDR3 residues: CASSQVAGNEQFF. DNA of the CDR3: TGTGCCAGCAGCCAAGTAGCCGGGAATGAGCAGTTCTTC. The rearrangement uses TRBV14 and TRBJ2-1; D gene unclear. CDR1 and CDR2 (germline): SGHDN, FVKESK. This CDR3 region has 13 residues. V was clipped by 1 base and J by 7 bases, with 8 bases between them.

V usage is TRBV6-6 and J usage is TRBJ1-3; D not resolved. The CDR3 consists of 15 residues. V lost 2 bases to trimming and J lost 0 bases, with 8 bases between them. Germline loops: CDR1 MNHNY, CDR2 SVGAGI (reference sequence). The CDR3 nucleotides are TGTGCCAGCAGTTACGGCCGATCCTCTGGAAACACCATATATTTT. It is translated as CASSYGRSSGNTIYF.

The rearrangement uses TRBV2 and TRBJ1-4, with unresolved D. Trimming left V 3 bases short and J 5 bases short, with 10 bases between. The germline V gene encodes CDR1 SNHLY and CDR2 FYNNEI. The length of the CDR3 is 14 residues. This chain's CDR3 is CASSDRYPNEKLFF. The CDR3 DNA reads TGTGCCAGCAGTGACAGGTACCCCAATGAAAAACTGTTTTTT.

The gene calls are TRBV5-6 and TRBJ1-3; TRBD1 is a possible D gene (6 bases). Germline CDR1 reads SGHDT; CDR2 reads YYEEEE. The CDR3 contains 15 residues. The V end was cut by 4 bases, the J end by 1 base, with 12 bases between. CDR3 amino acids: CASSPATGSGNTIYF. CDR3 sequence (DNA): TGTGCCAGCAGCCCCGCCACAGGGTCTGGAAACACCATATATTTT.

This chain joins TRBV11-3 and TRBJ1-1; 7 nucleotides align to TRBD1. After removal of 3 bases from V and 3 bases from J, the junction contained 10 bases not matched to a gene. The CDR3 has 16 residues. From germline, CDR1 is SGHNT and CDR2 YENEEA. The CDR3 bases are TGTGCCAGCAGCTTCGGGTCAGGGGGTACGGACACTGAAGCTTTCTTT. Residues: CASSFGSGGTDTEAFF.

This clone turned up a few times. This sequence joins TRBV3-1 (or the pseudogene TRBV3-2) and TRBJ1-1; D is undetermined. From germline, CDR1 is LGHDT and CDR2 YNNKEL (reference sequence). The CDR3 contains 14 residues. Trimming pared 2 bases from V and 3 bases from J, leaving 10 bases between. CDR3 coding DNA: TGTGCCAGCAGCCAATACACGGGAGACACTGAAGCTTTCTTT. Encoded protein: CASSQYTGDTEAFF.

The rearrangement uses TRBV5-1 and TRBJ1-5, with D tentatively TRBD1 (5 bases). V lost 4 bases, J lost 1 base, and 9 bases lay in between. The CDR3 consists of 14 residues. The germline CDR1 and CDR2 sequences are SGHRS and YFSETQ. In DNA, the CDR3 is TGCGCCAGCAGCCCGGACACAAGCAATCAGCCCCAGCATTTT. Translation: CASSPDTSNQPQHF.

The chain uses TRBV7-6 and TRBJ2-1; 10 nucleotides align to TRBD1. Trimming at V came to 3 bases and at J to 7 bases, leaving 12 bases not matched to a gene. Germline-derived CDR1 and CDR2 are SGHVS and FNYEAQ. CDR3 size: 17 residues. The CDR3 DNA reads TGTGCCAGCAGCTTTCGACGCGGGACAGGGGTCGAGAATGAGCAGTTCTTC. It translates to CASSFRRGTGVENEQFF.

This chain links TRBV18 with TRBJ2-5; no firm D call. The V gene's germline CDR1 is KGHSH and CDR2 LQKENI. The CDR3 is 12 amino acids. V gave up 3 bases and J gave up 3 bases, with 5 bases separating them. The CDR3 DNA reads TGTGCCAGCTCACCCCAGGAAGAGACCCAGTACTTC. This translates into CASSPQEETQYF. The full variable domain, rest sourced from reference TRBV18 and TRBJ2-5, is NAGVMQNPRHLVRRRGQEARLRCSPMKGHSHVYWYRQLPEEGLKFMVYLQKENIIDESGMPKERFSAEFPKEGPSILRIQQVVRGDSAAYFCASSPQEETQYFGPGTRLLVL.

This chain joins TRBV7-9 and TRBJ2-7; TRBD1 matches at 7 bases. Germline values: CDR1 SEHNR, CDR2 FQNEAQ (reference sequence). CDR3 size: 14 residues. Trimming took 5 bases from V and 6 from J; bases not matched to a gene: 10. The CDR3 sequence: CASSGFRGSFEQYF. In nucleotides, the CDR3 is TGTGCCAGCAGCGGCTTCAGGGGGTCGTTCGAGCAGTACTTC.

V usage is TRBV18 and J usage is TRBJ1-2, with a tentative D call TRBD1 (5 bases). Germline loops: CDR1 KGHSH, CDR2 LQKENI. Trimming cost V 4 bases and J 8 bases, with 11 bases left between them. This CDR3 is 12 amino acids long. The CDR3 coding sequence is TGTGCCAGCTCACAAGCAGGGTTAGGCTACACCTTC. It translates to CASSQAGLGYTF.

The CDR3, as DNA: TGCGCCAGCAGCTCGGGGGTTGACAGGGGGCAAAAAGAGACCCAGTACTTC. This encodes CASSSGVDRGQKETQYF. The rearrangement joins TRBV5-1 to TRBJ2-5, with TRBD1 matching 10 bases. This CDR3 is 17 amino acids long. In germline, CDR1 is SGHRS, CDR2 YFSETQ. Trimming took 3 bases from V and 3 from J; bases not matched to a gene: 11.

This clone was counted a few times. The rearrangement uses TRBV24-1 and TRBJ2-1; D gene uncertain. Germline V gives CDR1 KGHDR, CDR2 SFDVKD. CDR3 length: 11 residues. V was cut by 4 bases and J by 12 bases, with 9 bases left in between. The DNA for the CDR3 is TGTGCCACCAGTGACTCTTCGCGGCAGTTCTTC. It codes for CATSDSSRQFF.

This chain connects TRBV18 to TRBJ2-7; the match to TRBD1 covers 8 bases. J gave up 4 bases and V 5 bases, and 10 bases lay outside the gene matches. Germline assignment: CDR1 KGHSH and CDR2 LQKENI. The CDR3 consists of 15 residues. The CDR3: CASSSDADRAYEQYF. The DNA of the CDR3 is TGTGCCAGCTCATCAGACGCGGACAGGGCATACGAGCAGTACTTC.

The V call is TRBV6-5, the J call TRBJ1-5; possible D gene TRBD1, 5 bases. Trimming took 2 bases from V and 5 from J, leaving 10 bases between them. Germline V gene data show CDR1 as MNHEY and CDR2 as SVGAGI. The CDR3 is made up of 14 amino acids. The CDR3 sequence is CASSYGQGYQPQHF. Written as DNA, the CDR3 is TGTGCCAGCAGTTACGGGCAGGGATATCAGCCCCAGCATTTT.

About this clone: In the same sample, other DNA sequences code for this CDR3. This sequence joins TRBV5-1 and TRBJ2-1, with 8 bases fitting TRBD2. After removal of 0 bases from V and 5 bases from J, the junction contained 7 bases not matched to a gene. This CDR3 spans 16 amino acids. Germline CDR1 and CDR2: SGHRS and YFSETQ. The CDR3 nucleotides are TGCGCCAGCAGCTTGGCCGGGACTAGGGGCCACAATGAGCAGTTCTTC. Protein sequence: CASSLAGTRGHNEQFF.

The chain links TRBV19 to TRBJ1-1; D is perhaps TRBD1 (5 bases). CDR3 length: 17 residues. Germline assignment: CDR1 LNHDA and CDR2 SQIVND (reference sequence). V was clipped by 1 base and J by 4 bases, with 19 bases between them. Here the CDR3 DNA reads TGTGCCAGTAGTATAGTTCCCGCGGGGGGTAAGAGCACTGAAGCTTTCTTT. It encodes CASSIVPAGGKSTEAFF.

The chain combines TRBV15 with TRBJ2-5, with 9 positions matching TRBD1. J lost 5 bases, V lost 3 bases, and 4 bases had no gene match. The CDR3 consists of 14 residues. Germline values: CDR1 LNHNV, CDR2 YYDKDF (reference sequence). The CDR3 sequence: CATSRGQGGETQYF. The CDR3 bases are TGTGCCACCAGCAGGGGACAGGGCGGGGAGACCCAGTACTTC.

The chain recombines TRBV19 with TRBJ2-5; 7 nucleotides align to TRBD2. In germline, CDR1 is LNHDA, CDR2 SQIVND (reference sequence). The CDR3 runs to 17 residues. J lost 3 bases, V lost 4 bases, and 14 bases had no gene match. The CDR3: CASSTGPGLADEETQYF. The CDR3 DNA is TGTGCCAGTAGTACCGGCCCAGGGCTAGCGGATGAAGAGACCCAGTACTTC.

V and J are TRBV9 and TRBJ2-4; a weak D match, TRBD1 (5 bases). V was cut by 3 bases and J by 8 bases, with 12 bases left in between. Germline-derived CDR1 and CDR2 are SGDLS and YYNGEE. The CDR3 sequence is 13 residues long. CDR3 sequence reads: CASSEGLVDIQYF. In nucleotides, the CDR3 is TGTGCCAGCAGCGAGGGGCTGGTTGACATTCAGTACTTC.